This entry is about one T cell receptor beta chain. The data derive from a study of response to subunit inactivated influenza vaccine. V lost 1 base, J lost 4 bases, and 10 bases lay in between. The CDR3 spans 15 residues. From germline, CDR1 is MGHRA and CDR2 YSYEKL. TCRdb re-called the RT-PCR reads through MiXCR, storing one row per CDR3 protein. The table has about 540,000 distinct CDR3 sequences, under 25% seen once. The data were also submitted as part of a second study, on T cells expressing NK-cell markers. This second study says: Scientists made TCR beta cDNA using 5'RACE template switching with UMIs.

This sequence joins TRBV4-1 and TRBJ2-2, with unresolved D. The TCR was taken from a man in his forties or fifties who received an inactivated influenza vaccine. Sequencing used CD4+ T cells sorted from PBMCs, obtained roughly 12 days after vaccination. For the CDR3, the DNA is TGCGCCAGCAGCCAAGTATTGGTCACCACCGGGGAGCTGTTTTTT. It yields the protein CASSQVLVTTGELFF.